A selection of T cell receptor beta chains follows, all from one sample in a study of blood T cell repertoires in COVID-19. Only in-frame clones appear in the TCRdb table, and some are missing; sequencing was by immunoSEQ multiplex PCR. The table lists 180,000 or so clones, 65% to 90% of them singletons. The sequencing input was PBMCs or T cells enriched from blood (not recorded which). Receptor source: a man in his fifties who had recovered from COVID-19. The CDR3 runs from the conserved cysteine through the conserved F or W. D genes are given only for firm matches. Rows may omit the clone size; those that give it use once, few, many or a size class.

v_call: TRBV4-1; clone_size: NA; j_call: TRBJ2-4; d_call: TRBD1; cdr3_aa: CASSQAGGKNIQYF; cdr3_nt: TGCGCCAGCAGCCAAGCAGGGGGCAAAAACATTCAGTACTTC
v_call: TRBV6-5; clone_size: NA; j_call: TRBJ1-2; d_call: TRBD1; cdr3_aa: CASRTSGQSNYGYTF; cdr3_nt: TGTGCCAGCAGGACCTCGGGACAGTCAAACTATGGCTACACCTTC
v_call: TRBV5-4; clone_size: NA; j_call: TRBJ2-6; d_call: NA; cdr3_aa: CASSPLKSTGAGANVLTF; cdr3_nt: TGTGCCAGCAGCCCTCTTAAAAGCACGGGGGCTGGGGCCAACGTCCTGACTTTC
v_call: TRBV7-9; clone_size: NA; j_call: TRBJ1-2; d_call: TRBD1; cdr3_aa: CASSGGTATNYGYTF; cdr3_nt: TGTGCCAGCAGCGGCGGGACAGCGACCAACTATGGCTACACCTTC
v_call: TRBV5-5; clone_size: NA; j_call: TRBJ2-7; d_call: TRBD1; cdr3_aa: CASSPGQGGSYEQYF; cdr3_nt: TGTGCCAGCAGCCCTGGACAGGGAGGCTCCTACGAGCAGTACTTC
v_call: TRBV28; clone_size: NA; j_call: TRBJ1-6; d_call: TRBD1; cdr3_aa: CACTGGYNSPLHF; cdr3_nt: TGTGCCTGTACAGGGGGTTATAATTCACCCCTCCACTTT
v_call: TRBV27; clone_size: NA; j_call: TRBJ1-3; d_call: NA; cdr3_aa: CASSPQYSGNTIYF; cdr3_nt: TGTGCCAGCAGTCCTCAGTACTCTGGAAACACCATATATTTT
v_call: TRBV3-1/TRBV3-2; clone_size: NA; j_call: TRBJ1-2; d_call: NA; cdr3_aa: CASSQAGDYGYTF; cdr3_nt: TGTGCCAGCAGCCAAGCAGGGGACTATGGCTACACCTTC
v_call: TRBV19; clone_size: NA; j_call: TRBJ2-1; d_call: NA; cdr3_aa: CASSRRGASDEQFF; cdr3_nt: TGTGCCAGTAGTAGACGGGGGGCTAGTGATGAGCAGTTCTTC
v_call: TRBV10-2; clone_size: NA; j_call: TRBJ1-1; d_call: NA; cdr3_aa: CASSESPTEAFF; cdr3_nt: TGCGCCAGCAGTGAGTCGCCAACAGAAGCTTTCTTT
v_call: TRBV5-6; clone_size: once; j_call: TRBJ1-5; d_call: TRBD1; cdr3_aa: CASSLGQGAAVSNQPQHF; cdr3_nt: TGTGCCAGCAGCCTCGGACAGGGGGCTGCTGTAAGCAATCAGCCCCAGCATTTT
v_call: TRBV2; clone_size: NA; j_call: TRBJ1-6; d_call: TRBD1; cdr3_aa: CASRDRVRNSPLHF; cdr3_nt: TGTGCCAGCAGGGACAGGGTTCGTAATTCACCCCTCCACTTT
v_call: TRBV6-1; clone_size: NA; j_call: TRBJ1-4; d_call: NA; cdr3_aa: CASSERRQTSNEKLFF; cdr3_nt: TGTGCCAGCAGTGAACGTAGACAGACTTCTAATGAAAAACTGTTTTTT
v_call: TRBV5-1; clone_size: few; j_call: TRBJ1-2; d_call: TRBD1; cdr3_aa: CASSLEGTGGYTF; cdr3_nt: TGCGCCAGCAGCTTGGAAGGGACAGGTGGCTACACCTTC
v_call: TRBV5-4; clone_size: NA; j_call: TRBJ2-7; d_call: NA; cdr3_aa: CASSLGGAGPHYEQYF; cdr3_nt: TGTGCCAGCAGCTTGGGCGGGGCAGGACCCCACTACGAGCAGTACTTC
v_call: TRBV29-1; clone_size: NA; j_call: TRBJ2-2; d_call: NA; cdr3_aa: CSADGGKHTGELFF; cdr3_nt: TGCAGCGCCGACGGGGGTAAACACACCGGGGAGCTGTTTTTT
v_call: TRBV3-1/TRBV3-2; clone_size: NA; j_call: TRBJ2-7; d_call: NA; cdr3_aa: CASSQGWGLTYEQYF; cdr3_nt: TGTGCCAGCAGCCAGGGATGGGGGCTAACCTACGAGCAGTACTTC
v_call: TRBV6-5; clone_size: NA; j_call: TRBJ1-2; d_call: NA; cdr3_aa: CASSWDIYGYTF; cdr3_nt: TGTGCCAGCAGTTGGGACATCTATGGCTACACCTTC